The clone carrying this T cell receptor beta chain has a count of ten or more. The antigen is undetermined. Trimming removed 4 bases from V and 2 bases from J, with 12 bases in between. The germline CDR1 and CDR2 sequences are SGHDT and YYEEEE. The CDR3 consists of 14 residues. In building TCR beta libraries, iRepertoire HTBI primers were used together with Arm-PCR of CDR3 regions. TCRdb ran MiXCR on the multiplex PCR reads and lists one entry per CDR3 protein. The sample holds hundreds of thousands of distinct CDR3 sequences, about a sixth seen once. This entry is derived from a study of regulatory T cells in long-lasting Graves disease. Study-level results: Persistent cases favored TRBV28, TRBJ1-2 and TRBJ2-5. More public clonotypes were shared by persistent patients (about 3,000) than by new patients (approximately 1,000).

Time point described: newly diagnosed GD, antithyroid drugs for less than 3 months. After RNA was extracted from PBMCs, the TCR library was made from it. The same sample was also studied in work on T cells in Graves' hyperthyroidism and ophthalmopathy.

This specimen consisted of peripheral blood mononuclear cells (PBMCs), obtained at new diagnosis, from a patient treated with antithyroid drugs. This TCR was sampled from a man aged 35-49 years with Graves disease. The chain combines TRBV5-6 with TRBJ1-1, with D tentatively TRBD1 (6 bases). The CDR3 DNA reads TGTGCCAGCAGCCTGAGGGGGATCAACACTGAAGCTTTCTTT. Amino acids: CASSLRGINTEAFF.